This TCR beta chain appears in the sequencing data of a study of Graves' ophthalmopathy and Graves' hyperthyroidism. Study outcomes and limitations: Blood repertoires reportedly contained most expanded thyroid clonotypes above 0.001 frequency. Built on 13 signatures, a model told ophthalmopathy apart from stable hyperthyroidism with about 90% sensitivity and around 80% specificity.

Fresh peripheral blood, 8.5 to 10 ml, was the PBMC source. Regarding this clonotype: What it binds is unknown. At one boundary the junction diverges from the germline segment, which might be a read error.

Amplification from RNA transcripts yielded the TCR beta CDR3 regions. In the first round, RT-PCR was carried out with HTBI primers, and a multiplex PCR formed the second round. TCRdb processed the multiplex PCR reads anew with MiXCR; each CDR3 protein has one entry. Found here are hundreds of thousands of distinct CDR3 sequences, about 40% of them singletons; the top ten hold over 2.5%. This CDR3 is built from 15 residues. Germline CDR1 reads MNHEY; CDR2 reads SVGAGI. This sequence was found in an adult man with Graves' ophthalmopathy. The rearrangement joins TRBV6-5 to TRBJ2-6, with D tentatively TRBD1 (6 bases). Source material: peripheral blood. This chain's CDR3 is CASNPSFRGGNVLTF. Written as DNA, the CDR3 is TGTGCCAGCAACCCCAGCTTTCGAGGGGGCAACGTCCTGACTTTC.